The 16 T cell receptor beta chains below come from one sample, sequenced in a study of response to subunit inactivated influenza vaccine (dated by TCRdb to between 2018 and 2020). Receptor amplification or capture employed RT-PCR. Sequencing used an Illumina HiSeq 2500. TCRdb reprocessed the public reads (quality trimming at Q25 with fastp, clone calling with MiXCR) and kept in-frame beta chains. Under each unique CDR3 protein, matching rows form one entry showing the most common genes and DNA. The sample table holds 500,000 to 600,000 distinct CDR3 sequences, of which 16% were seen once. The top ten clonotypes cover 3% to 3.5% of the sample. The sample here was CD4+ T cells sorted from PBMCs, taken less than 30 months after vaccination. These receptors originate from a man in his fifties or sixties who received an inactivated influenza vaccine. Donor details come from another sample of the same person, matched by shared clones.

This CDR3 reads CASSLNWETQYF. CDR3 nucleotide sequence: TGTGCCAGCAGCTTAAATTGGGAGACCCAGTACTTC. The gene calls are TRBV7-9 and TRBJ2-5; unclear D gene. The germline V gene has CDR1 SEHNR and CDR2 FQNEAQ (reference sequence). V was pared by 2 bases and J by 5 bases, with 6 bases between. This CDR3 comprises 12 residues. The complete variable domain, with remaining parts taken from reference TRBV7-9 and TRBJ2-5, reads DTGVSQNPRHKITKRGQNVTFRCDPISEHNRLYWYRQTLGQGPEFLTYFQNEAQLEKSRLLSDRFSAERPKGSFSTLEIQRTEQGDSAMYLCASSLNWETQYFGPGTRLLVL.

This clonotype has a count of ten or more. V gene TRBV12-3 or TRBV12-4 combines with J gene TRBJ1-1; D ambiguous. With 1 base removed from V and 12 bases from J, the gap between germline ends came to 9 bases. The CDR3 runs 11 residues. The CDR3 loop reads CASSLGGSPFF. In DNA form, the CDR3 reads TGTGCCAGCAGTTTAGGAGGGAGCCCTTTCTTT.

This clonotype has just a few counts. The V call is TRBV6-2 or TRBV6-3, the J call TRBJ1-5; 7 positions match TRBD1. The CDR3 contains 13 residues. Per germline, CDR1 MNHEY and CDR2 SVGEGT. V lost 6 bases, J lost 7 bases, and 6 bases stayed unmatched. Here the CDR3 reads CASRDRVGQPQHF. The CDR3 nucleotides are TGTGCCAGCAGAGACAGGGTCGGCCAGCCCCAGCATTTT.

This chain links TRBV20-1 with TRBJ2-7, with D perhaps matching TRBD1 (6 bases). Trimming took 5 bases from V and 2 from J, leaving 22 bases between them. This CDR3 contains 16 residues. CDR1 is DFQATT and CDR2 is SNEGSKA in the germline V gene (reference sequence). The CDR3 protein is CSAGPYLTGRTYEQYF. The CDR3 DNA reads as TGCAGTGCTGGACCTTATCTTACAGGGAGAACCTACGAGCAGTACTTC.

This clonotype has only a few counts. The rearrangement uses TRBV30 and TRBJ2-1; D perhaps matches TRBD2 (6 bases). V lost 5 bases, J lost 9 bases, and 23 bases lay in between. The CDR3 has 15 amino acids. Germline V gene data show CDR1 as GTSNPN and CDR2 as SVGIG (reference sequence). In nucleotides, the CDR3 is TGTGCCTGGGCCCTTAGGACGCGGGATTCGGGTGAGCAGTTCTTC. This encodes CAWALRTRDSGEQFF. Full variable domain (outside the CDR3, taken from reference TRBV30 and TRBJ2-1): SQTIHQWPATLVQPVGSPLSLECTVEGTSNPNLYWYRQAAGRGLQLLFYSVGIGQISSEVPQNLSASRPQDRQFILSSKKLLLSDSGFYLCAWALRTRDSGEQFFGPGTRLTVL.

This clonotype was found a few times. The genes are TRBV20-1 and TRBJ2-5; a weak D match, TRBD1 (6 bases). Germline lookup yields CDR1 DFQATT and CDR2 SNEGSKA (reference sequence). The CDR3 totals 12 residues. The V gene lost 6 bases and the J gene lost 5 bases, with 13 bases spanning the gap. The CDR3 coding sequence is TGCAGTGCGAGACAGGCCGAGGAGACCCAGTACTTC. Translated, it gives CSARQAEETQYF.

This chain links TRBV28 with TRBJ2-4; 8 bases align to TRBD1. Per the germline V gene, CDR1 is MDHEN and CDR2 is SYDVKM. This CDR3 is 15 amino acids long. V shed 3 bases, J shed 3 bases, and the junction held 4 bases outside the gene matches. CDR3 nucleotide sequence: TGTGCCAGCAGTTTTGGACAGGGTGGCAAAAACATTCAGTACTTC. Translated, it gives CASSFGQGGKNIQYF.

This clonotype was seen a handful of times. The chain's CDR3 is CSARGTGGGEQYF. CDR3 bases: TGCAGTGCTAGAGGGACAGGGGGCGGGGAGCAGTACTTC. This chain joins TRBV20-1 and TRBJ2-7; 11 bases line up with TRBD1. CDR1 DFQATT and CDR2 SNEGSKA come from the germline V gene (reference sequence). Trimming removed 1 base from V and 7 bases from J; junction bases left unmatched: 3. The CDR3 covers 13 residues.

The chain links TRBV20-1 to TRBJ1-4, with TRBD1 identical over 9 bases. The germline V gene encodes CDR1 DFQATT and CDR2 SNEGSKA (reference sequence). The J segment lost 3 bases and the V segment lost 6 bases, leaving 5 bases of the junction unmatched. The CDR3 sequence is 14 residues long. CDR3: CSASGTGPNEKLFF. As DNA, the CDR3 is TGCAGTGCCAGTGGGACAGGGCCTAATGAAAAACTGTTTTTT.

DNA for the CDR3: TGTGCCAGCAGCGTATTAGGAAGGGAGACCCAGTACTTC. Translation gives CASSVLGRETQYF. The V gene is TRBV7-2, the J gene TRBJ2-5; D unclear. V lost 5 bases to trimming and J lost 5 bases, with 12 bases between them. In germline, CDR1 is SGHTA, CDR2 FQGNSA. The CDR3 covers 13 residues.

The chain recombines TRBV10-3 with TRBJ2-7, with TRBD1 matching 11 bases. This CDR3 is 13 amino acids long. V lost 7 bases, J lost 6 bases, and 5 bases stayed unmatched. Per the germline V gene, CDR1 is ENHRY and CDR2 is SYGVKD. The CDR3, as DNA: TGTGCCATCAACGGACAGGGGGCGGTCGAGCAGTACTTC. Translating gives CAINGQGAVEQYF.

The chain combines TRBV7-8 with TRBJ2-1; 9 bases match TRBD2. Looked up from germline, CDR1 is SGHVS and CDR2 is FQNEAQ. Trimming at V came to 5 bases and at J to 1 base, leaving 9 bases not matched to a gene. The CDR3 extends over 17 amino acids. The CDR3 bases are TGTGCCAGCAGCATTCGCCCTAGCGGGATTTCCTACAATGAGCAGTTCTTC. This translates into CASSIRPSGISYNEQFF.

This clonotype has a count of ten or more. The chain employs TRBV5-1 and TRBJ2-3, with D uncertain. The CDR3 is 13 residues long. Trimming stripped 4 bases from V and 4 bases from J, with 10 bases between. The V gene's germline CDR1 is SGHRS and CDR2 YFSETQ. As DNA, the CDR3 is TGCGCCAGCAGCCCCTCGGCGCCAGATACGCAGTATTTT. This codes for CASSPSAPDTQYF.

This clonotype was detected only a few times. The V call is TRBV29-1, the J call TRBJ1-1, with 9 bases matching TRBD1. V shed 7 bases, J shed 4 bases, and the junction held 7 bases outside the gene matches. Germline lookup yields CDR1 SQVTM and CDR2 ANQGSEA. This CDR3 region has 13 residues. The CDR3 DNA sequence: TGCAGCGCCGGGACAGGGACGAGCACTGAAGCTTTCTTT. Protein: CSAGTGTSTEAFF.

This clonotype was counted at least ten times. The V and J genes are TRBV14 and TRBJ1-6; a weak D match, TRBD1 (6 bases). V dropped 1 base and J dropped 7 bases, with 11 bases sitting between them. The germline gives CDR1 SGHDN, CDR2 FVKESK. The CDR3 totals 15 residues. CDR3 in amino acids: CASSQVTGRNSPLHF. Written as DNA, the CDR3 is TGTGCCAGCAGCCAAGTTACAGGGAGGAATTCACCCCTCCACTTT.

This clonotype occurred a few times. V and J are TRBV20-1 and TRBJ1-2; 9 bases agree with TRBD1. Germline-derived CDR1 and CDR2 are DFQATT and SNEGSKA (reference sequence). The junction had 8 bases not matched to a gene; V was cut back by 6 bases and J by 9 bases. The CDR3 sequence is 12 residues long. The CDR3: CSALVQGASYTF. CDR3 DNA sequence: TGCAGTGCCCTCGTACAGGGGGCTAGCTACACCTTC.